This TCR beta chain was retrieved from a study of T cell changes during pregnancy in multiple sclerosis. Some clones are missing from TCRdb's copy, which holds only in-frame ones; the method was immunoSEQ multiplex PCR. The sample includes tens of thousands of clones, 80% to 95% of them seen just once. The CDR3 has 15 amino acids. The germline V and J ends were trimmed by 7 bases and 1 base, with 15 bases remaining between them. Germline V gene data show CDR1 as LGHNA and CDR2 as YNFKEQ. The TCR was taken from a female donor with multiple sclerosis, enrolled in a pregnancy study. The sample here was peripheral blood, taken in the first trimester of pregnancy. V and J are TRBV4-2 and TRBJ2-3; weak D call: TRBD2 (7 bases). CDR3 residues: CASTQGGGGTDTQYF. CDR3 nucleotide sequence: TGTGCCAGCACTCAAGGAGGGGGGGGCACAGATACGCAGTATTTT.